These T cell receptor beta chains were read from a single sample in a study of cytomegalovirus exposure and HLA in healthy donors. This table comes from immunoSEQ multiplex PCR, and its TCRdb copy is limited to in-frame clones, with some not included. The sample includes some 160,000 clones, 60% to 80% of them seen just once. The sequencing sample was made of PBMCs. Receptor source: a man in his 60s in good health and CMV-seronegative. CDR3s include the opening cysteine and the closing phenylalanine or tryptophan. Each record gives: V gene, J gene, clone size, D gene, CDR3 protein, CDR3 DNA. D genes are given only for firm matches. Clone sizes are given selectively: once, few, many, or a class where the clone is expanded.

TRBV5-1	TRBJ2-3	once	TRBD1	CASTLPGQGATDTQYF	TGCGCCAGCACCCTCCCCGGACAGGGGGCAACAGATACGCAGTATTTT
TRBV27	TRBJ1-1	NA	TRBD1	CASSSPGQGWTEAFF	TGTGCCAGCAGTTCCCCGGGACAGGGGTGGACTGAAGCTTTCTTT
TRBV11-3	TRBJ2-3	NA	NA	CASSLDEGGTQYF	TGTGCCAGCAGCTTAGACGAGGGTGGTACGCAGTATTTT
TRBV18	TRBJ1-6	NA	NA	CASSPGPVSGWPLNF	TGTGCCAGCTCACCGGGGCCAGTGTCCGGGTGGCCCCTCAACTTT
TRBV6-1	TRBJ1-2	once	NA	CASSDDTGFEGYPF	TGTGCCAGCAGTGACGACACAGGGTTTGAAGGCTACCCCTTC
TRBV18	TRBJ2-3	NA	NA	CASSPRATDTQYF	TGTGCCAGCTCACCGAGAGCCACAGATACGCAGTATTTT
TRBV27	TRBJ2-1	NA	TRBD1	CASSLGTGVANEQFF	TGTGCCAGCAGTTTAGGGACAGGGGTTGCCAATGAGCAGTTCTTC
TRBV28	TRBJ2-7	NA	NA	CASTPGGQGVWEQYF	TGTGCCAGCACCCCGGGGGGGCAGGGGGTTTGGGAGCAGTACTTC
TRBV10-1	TRBJ1-2	NA	NA	CASSEEQGSAGYPF	TGCGCCAGCAGTGAGGAACAGGGATCCGCTGGCTACCCCTTC
TRBV27	TRBJ2-3	NA	NA	CASRLISGATDTQYF	TGTGCCAGCAGGCTCATAAGCGGAGCCACAGATACGCAGTATTTT
TRBV13	TRBJ1-2	NA	TRBD1	CASSPASGQGSFYYGYTF	TGTGCCAGCAGCCCCGCCAGTGGACAGGGCTCGTTCTACTATGGCTACACCTTC
TRBV5-4	TRBJ1-6	few	TRBD1	CASSRDSNSPLHF	TGTGCCAGCAGCAGGGACAGTAATTCACCCCTCCACTTT
TRBV7-9	TRBJ1-3	NA	NA	CASSSYTHSGNTIYF	TGTGCCAGCAGCTCCTATACCCACTCTGGAAACACCATATATTTT
TRBV2	TRBJ2-1	NA	NA	CASNPETSYNEQFF	TGTGCCAGCAACCCGGAAACTAGCTACAATGAGCAGTTCTTC
TRBV28	TRBJ1-2	NA	NA	CASSLQGIYGYTF	TGTGCCAGCAGTTTACAGGGAATTTATGGCTACACCTTC
TRBV5-6	TRBJ2-5	NA	TRBD2	CASSLKASGGETQYF	TGTGCCAGCAGCTTGAAGGCTAGCGGGGGGGAGACCCAGTACTTC
TRBV14	TRBJ2-7	once	TRBD1	CASSLGTGPYEQYF	TGTGCCAGCAGCCTCGGGACAGGGCCCTACGAGCAGTACTTC
TRBV19	TRBJ2-1	NA	NA	CASSASPGGTYNEQFF	TGTGCCAGTAGCGCGTCGCCCGGAGGCACCTACAATGAGCAGTTCTTC
TRBV5-1	TRBJ2-7	NA	NA	CASSSTYRDEQYF	TGCGCCAGCAGCTCGACTTACAGGGACGAGCAGTACTTC
TRBV19	TRBJ2-2	NA	NA	CATWTSNTGELFF	TGTGCCACCTGGACATCGAACACCGGGGAGCTGTTTTTT
TRBV2	TRBJ1-1	NA	NA	CARGGDSVVTEAFF	TGTGCCAGGGGGGGAGACAGCGTTGTTACTGAAGCTTTCTTT
TRBV19	TRBJ2-7	NA	NA	CASSRDSYEQYF	TGTGCCAGTAGCAGGGACTCCTACGAGCAGTACTTC
TRBV15	TRBJ1-3	NA	NA	CATSRDRITSGNTIYF	TGTGCCACCAGCAGGGACAGAATTACTTCTGGAAACACCATATATTTT
TRBV10-3	TRBJ2-3	NA	NA	CAISGLSTDTQYF	TGTGCCATCAGTGGACTCAGCACAGATACGCAGTATTTT
TRBV7-9	TRBJ2-2	NA	NA	CASSLTSSGELFF	TGTGCCAGCAGCCTAACTAGTTCCGGGGAGCTGTTTTTT
TRBV7-3	TRBJ2-1	NA	NA	CASSAGQNNEQFF	TGTGCCAGCAGCGCGGGACAGAACAATGAGCAGTTCTTC
TRBV7-9	TRBJ1-2	NA	TRBD1	CASSPRTGAFGYTF	TGTGCCAGCAGCCCCCGAACAGGGGCTTTTGGCTACACCTTC
TRBV19	TRBJ1-4	NA	TRBD1	CASSIYRGRGSPSNEKLFF	TGTGCCAGTAGTATCTACAGGGGGCGCGGATCCCCTTCGAATGAAAAACTGTTTTTT
TRBV2	TRBJ1-3	NA	NA	CASSGGGSGNTIYF	TGTGCCAGCAGTGGAGGTGGCTCTGGAAACACCATATATTTT
TRBV6-6	TRBJ1-4	NA	NA	CASSYSRGGQLFF	TGTGCCAGCAGTTACTCTCGGGGAGGTCAGCTGTTTTTT
TRBV10-2	TRBJ2-2	NA	NA	CASTAATGQNTGELFF	TGCGCCAGCACTGCAGCGACGGGACAGAACACCGGGGAGCTGTTTTTT
TRBV15	TRBJ2-3	NA	TRBD1	CATSRGGQGTDTQYF	TGTGCCACCAGCAGAGGGGGACAGGGGACGGATACGCAGTATTTT
TRBV5-4	TRBJ1-1	NA	NA	CASRPRQPTSTEAFF	TGTGCCAGCCGCCCGAGGCAGCCAACGAGCACTGAAGCTTTCTTT
TRBV6-1	TRBJ1-2	NA	NA	CASSEIGGDSIYGYTF	TGTGCCAGCAGTGAAATAGGGGGGGACTCCATCTATGGCTACACCTTC
TRBV5-8	TRBJ1-5	NA	NA	CASSFTTTGRGSVQHF	TGTGCCAGCAGCTTTACGACAACAGGGAGGGGATCCGTTCAGCATTTT
TRBV7-8	TRBJ2-3	once	TRBD2	CASSRTSGTDTQYF	TGTGCCAGCAGTCGGACTAGCGGCACAGATACGCAGTATTTT
TRBV18	TRBJ2-7	NA	TRBD1	CASSPGTGGGEQYF	TGTGCCAGCTCACCAGGGACAGGGGGCGGCGAGCAGTACTTC
TRBV6-5	TRBJ2-3	NA	TRBD1	CASSYGTGRSTDTQYF	TGTGCCAGCAGTTACGGGACAGGAAGGAGCACAGATACGCAGTATTTT